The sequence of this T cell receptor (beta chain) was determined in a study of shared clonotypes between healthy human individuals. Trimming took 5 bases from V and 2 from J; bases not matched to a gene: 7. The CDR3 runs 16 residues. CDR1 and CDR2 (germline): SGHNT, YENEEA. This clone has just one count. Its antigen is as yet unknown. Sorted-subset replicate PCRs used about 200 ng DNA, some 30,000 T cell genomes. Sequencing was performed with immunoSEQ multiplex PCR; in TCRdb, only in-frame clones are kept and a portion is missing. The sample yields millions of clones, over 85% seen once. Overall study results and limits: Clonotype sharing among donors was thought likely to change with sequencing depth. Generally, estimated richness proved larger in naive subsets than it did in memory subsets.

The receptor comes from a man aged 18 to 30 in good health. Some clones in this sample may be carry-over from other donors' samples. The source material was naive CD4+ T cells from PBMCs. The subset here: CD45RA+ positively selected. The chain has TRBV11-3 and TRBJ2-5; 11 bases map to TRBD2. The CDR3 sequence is CASSPSGRFGQETQYF. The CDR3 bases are TGTGCCAGCAGCCCTAGCGGGAGGTTCGGGCAAGAGACCCAGTACTTC.